The 6 T cell receptor beta chains presented below share a single source sample, sequenced in a study of beta chain features in type 1 diabetes (dated by TCRdb to the late 2010s). Library generation was performed with the immunoSEQ multiplex PCR assay. All of the isolated RNA was reverse transcribed with the High Capacity cDNA Reverse Transcription Kit, so expressed TCRB transcripts were sequenced. In its TCRdb copy, this immuneACCESS table keeps in-frame sequences only and misses some clones. Where compared with another copy, unresolved V genes explain less than half of these, and the others have no known cause. This sample holds approximately 470,000 clones; about 29% were observed only once. Roughly 0.06% of the sample rests with the top ten. Sequenced material: naive CD4+ T cells from blood. The cell subset or site label corresponds to: true naive CD4+ T cells. The receptors were gathered from a man between 18 and 35 years old in good health.

The chain is built from TRBV9 and TRBJ2-1; 8 bases agree with TRBD1. Germline V lookup: CDR1 SGDLS, CDR2 YYNGEE. V lost 3 bases, J lost 3 bases, and 5 bases stayed unmatched. The CDR3 is made up of 15 amino acids. The CDR3 sequence: CASSADRGGYNEQFF. Written as DNA, the CDR3 is TGTGCCAGCAGCGCCGACAGGGGTGGCTACAATGAGCAGTTCTTC.

This chain uses TRBV7-9 with TRBJ2-3, with no clear D. The germline V gene has CDR1 SEHNR and CDR2 FQNEAQ (reference sequence). The CDR3 runs 14 residues. The V and J ends lost 3 bases and 4 bases respectively, with 11 bases between them. CDR3 amino acids: CASSFSGGSDTQYF. For the CDR3, the DNA is TGTGCCAGCAGCTTTTCAGGTGGATCAGATACGCAGTATTTT.

CDR3 amino acids: CASSPGATSGTHNEQFF. The CDR3 DNA is TGTGCCAGCAGCCCGGGGGCCACTAGCGGGACTCACAATGAGCAGTTCTTC. The chain couples TRBV7-9 to TRBJ2-1, with 10 bases identical to TRBD2. Unmatched junction bases numbered 12, after V lost 5 bases and J lost 5 bases. Germline lookup yields CDR1 SEHNR and CDR2 FQNEAQ (reference sequence). The CDR3 is 17 residues long.

Only a few counts were recorded for this clone. The chain employs TRBV25-1 and TRBJ2-3; 7 bases match TRBD2. This CDR3 contains 15 residues. The germline CDR1 and CDR2 sequences are MGHDK and SYGVNS. With V trimmed by 1 base and J by 2 bases, 3 bases remained unmatched. CDR3 protein: CASSELLALTDTQYF. The CDR3 bases are TGTGCCAGCAGTGAATTACTAGCGCTCACAGATACGCAGTATTTT.

This clone turned up a few times. V usage is TRBV7-2 and J usage is TRBJ2-5; maybe TRBD1 (6 bases). Germline CDR1 is SGHTA and CDR2 is FQGNSA. This CDR3 has 13 amino acids. Deletions cut 6 bases from V and 1 base from J, with 9 bases between. For the CDR3, the DNA is TGTGCCAGCAGAACAGGGATCCAAGAGACCCAGTACTTC. It is translated as CASRTGIQETQYF.

This rearrangement joins TRBV14 to TRBJ2-7; D gene unclear. The CDR3 extends over 12 amino acids. CDR1 SGHDN and CDR2 FVKESK come from the germline V gene. Between the trimmed V and J ends, which lost 0 bases and 9 bases, there was a span of 9 bases. CDR3 nucleotides: TGTGCCAGCAGCCAAGATTGGATGGTGCAGTACTTC. As protein: CASSQDWMVQYF. Using reference TRBV14 and TRBJ2-7 for the parts outside the CDR3, the full variable domain is EAGVTQFPSHSVIEKGQTVTLRCDPISGHDNLYWYRRVMGKEIKFLLHFVKESKQDESGMPNNRFLAERTGGTYSTLKVQPAELEDSGVYFCASSQDWMVQYFGPGTRLTVT.